This TCR beta chain was recorded in a study of T cells after yellow fever vaccination. Trimming took 5 bases from V and 2 from J, leaving 12 bases between them. This CDR3 is built from 14 residues. CDR1 is SGHTA, CDR2 FQGTGA, per germline. 5'RACE template switching added a universal primer site and UMIs to TCR cDNA. In TCRdb, the 5' RACE reads were re-called with MiXCR into one record per CDR3 protein. The data show 300,000 to 400,000 distinct CDR3 sequences, about an eighth seen once. This clonotype was seen a handful of times. The sample consisted of CD4+ T cells sorted from PBMCs, taken 15 days after the yellow fever booster vaccination. This chain joins TRBV7-3 and TRBJ2-5; D tentatively fits TRBD1 or TRBD2 (6 bases each). This clonotype originated in a man aged 18 to 35 who received the YFV17D yellow fever vaccine. CDR3 amino acids: CASSARGRQETQYF. CDR3 bases: TGTGCCAGCAGCGCCCGGGGGCGGCAAGAGACCCAGTACTTC.